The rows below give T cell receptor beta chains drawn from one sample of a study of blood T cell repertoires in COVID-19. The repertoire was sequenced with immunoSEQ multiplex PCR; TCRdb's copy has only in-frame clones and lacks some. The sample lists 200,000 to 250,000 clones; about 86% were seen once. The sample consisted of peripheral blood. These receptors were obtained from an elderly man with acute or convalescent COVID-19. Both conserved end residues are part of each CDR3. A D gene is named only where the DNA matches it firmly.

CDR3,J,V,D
CASSLGGQGSNQPQHF,TRBJ1-5,TRBV5-1,TRBD1
CASSKRQGKNTEAFF,TRBJ1-1,TRBV21-1,.
CASSPGDRGNTEAFF,TRBJ1-1,TRBV3-1/TRBV3-2,TRBD1
CASSTGGKQYF,TRBJ2-7,TRBV5-1,.
CASKAGVSTDTQYF,TRBJ2-3,TRBV2,TRBD2
CASSEVEPQHF,TRBJ1-5,TRBV6-1,.
CATSDTDRGQWNEQFF,TRBJ2-1,TRBV24-1,TRBD1
CASRAGLDSYEQYF,TRBJ2-7,TRBV5-1,.
CASSPTGIYSEQFF,TRBJ2-1,TRBV18,.
CASSYDGLWSGSGNTIYF,TRBJ1-3,TRBV6-2/TRBV6-3,.